This TCR beta chain stems from a study of T cells after yellow fever vaccination (dated by TCRdb to the late 2010s). With regard to the full study: The SMART-Seq v4 Ultra Low Input RNA kit was used to prepare libraries from fractions with low cell numbers. To track T-cell clones before and after primary and booster YFV17D yellow fever vaccination, bulk TCR alpha and beta repertoires were sequenced longitudinally. The cohort comprised two healthy male donors, one aged 18 to 29 and one aged 30 to 40 years. Blood was drawn at multiple timepoints before and after primary and secondary immunization, with bulk PBMC replicates and cell subsets isolated. What the authors observed across the whole study: The secondary T-cell response was found to be weaker but faster than the primary response, with a peak reached on day 5 rather than on day 15. Because abundant contaminating clonotypes from the bulk population could be contained in FACS-sorted repertoires, computational filtering was required. After the booster, most of the clones that had expanded following primary vaccination were detected again (almost 98% of CD4 and around 87% of CD8), which suggests that memory was broadly maintained. A small fraction of clonotypes appeared in both the CD4 and CD8 compartments, likely as a result of convergent recombination. The study included only a couple of donors, which limits how far the findings can be generalized.

The trim is 1 base for V and 6 bases for J, with a gap of 9 bases between the germline ends. As encoded in the germline V gene, CDR1 is SGHTA while CDR2 is FQGNSA. The CDR3 sequence holds 14 residues, the cysteine and phenylalanine included. Of the read, only the CDR3 DNA is kept; its 42 bases are in frame from base 1. The sequencer was an Illumina NovaSeq 6000. TCR cDNA was made using 5'RACE template switching, a step that added a universal primer site and unique molecular identifiers. Priming of cDNA synthesis was performed from both the TCR alpha and TCR beta constant segments. Library amplification involved two PCR steps, and the second step added sample barcodes and sequencing adapters. Sequencing of libraries was performed on Illumina HiSeq 2500 (2x100 bp) or NovaSeq (2x150 bp). In the paper's pipeline: MIGEC was used to demultiplex reads and collapse the reads into UMI consensus sequences, and MiXCR was used for V(D)J alignment. Clonotypes responding to the vaccine were identified with edgeR on replicate PBMC samples, with the criteria of FDR below 0.01 and a log2 fold change above 5 up to day 15. Bulk clonotypes were assigned CD4 or CD8 identity according to which sequenced CD4 or CD8 repertoire held them at higher abundance. The raw public reads went through TCRdb reprocessing: fastp at Q25, MiXCR clone calling, in-frame beta chains kept. All rows with the same CDR3 protein become a single entry with the most common DNA and genes. The V and J calls were determined by TCRdb, not by the authors. The sample table shows 250,000 to 400,000 distinct CDR3 sequences, and roughly 4.3% are seen once. Approximately 19% of the sample goes to the ten largest clones.

Worth noting for this clonotype: It lacks a known antigen. No much larger clone exists at a distance of one base, and base qualities are not known.

Interpreted using the paper, the treatment or condition label stands for: live attenuated yellow fever vaccine strain. At every blood-draw timepoint, two biological replicates of bulk PBMCs were collected. PBMCs were isolated from peripheral blood using a standard Ficoll-Paque protocol. TriZol was used to extract RNA from bulk PBMCs, CD4 and CD8 fractions, and dextramer-positive and dextramer-negative fractions. The sequences come from PBMCs, collected 15 days after the yellow fever booster vaccination. The receptor comes from a man in his late teens or twenties who received the YFV17D yellow fever vaccine. The rearranged chain carries TRBV7-2 and TRBJ1-4; TRBD1 is a weak D gene call, 6 bases matching. The DNA is TGTGCCAGCAGCTTAGTGGGGGCAGATGAAAAACTGTTTTTT. This sequence encodes CASSLVGADEKLFF.